This T cell receptor (beta chain) was recorded in a study of T-cell memory formation after mild COVID-19. Background on the study: Each donor largely had its own TCR clusters. Whole-study results and caveats: CD4+ bias marked clones expanding day 15 to 37, unlike balanced contracting clones. Among clones peaking at day 37 in the second wave, SARS-CoV-2 specificity remained unconfirmed.

This clonotype was picked up one time. Its specificity is not known. 5'RACE with constant-segment primers built TCRalpha and TCRbeta cDNA libraries with UMIs. In TCRdb, the 5' RACE reads were re-called with MiXCR into one record per CDR3 protein. The table includes fewer than 60,000 distinct CDR3 sequences, 27% detected once. Germline CDR1 and CDR2: DFQATT and SNEGSKA (reference sequence). The CDR3 loop spans 14 amino acids. With 4 bases clipped from V and 4 bases from J, the junction kept 8 bases outside the gene matches. The chain employs TRBV20-1 and TRBJ2-3; 7 bases match TRBD2. The receptor was derived from a young man who had mild COVID-19 (a few samples of this study predate the infection). Cell type and time point are not known. The sequenced material came from PBMCs or a T cell subset sorted from them (not recorded which). CDR3 nucleotide sequence: TGCAGTGCTATCGTCCAAGCGGGGTCAGATACGCAGTATTTT. Translation gives CSAIVQAGSDTQYF.